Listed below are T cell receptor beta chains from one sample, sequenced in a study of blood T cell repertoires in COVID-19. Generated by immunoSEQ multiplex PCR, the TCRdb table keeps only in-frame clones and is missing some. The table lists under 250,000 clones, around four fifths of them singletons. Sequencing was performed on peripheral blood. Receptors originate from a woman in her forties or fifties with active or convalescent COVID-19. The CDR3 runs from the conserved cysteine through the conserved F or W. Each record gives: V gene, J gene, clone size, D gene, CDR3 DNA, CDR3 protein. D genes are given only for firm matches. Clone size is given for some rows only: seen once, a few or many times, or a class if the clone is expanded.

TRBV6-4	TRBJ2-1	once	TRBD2	TGTGCCAGCAGTGCGCTCACAGGGCGGGGGGGTTACAATGAGCAGTTCTTC	CASSALTGRGGYNEQFF
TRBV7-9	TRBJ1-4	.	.	TGTGCCAGCAGCCCCCCCCGAGATAATGAAAAACTGTTTTTT	CASSPPRDNEKLFF
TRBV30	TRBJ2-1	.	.	TGTGCCTGGAGTGTACTGGAGGGGTACTACAATGAGCAGTTCTTC	CAWSVLEGYYNEQFF
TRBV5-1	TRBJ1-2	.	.	TGCGCCAGCAGCTTACAGGGAGCTGACTATGGCTACACCTTC	CASSLQGADYGYTF
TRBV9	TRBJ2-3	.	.	TGTGCCAGCAGCGTAAATACAGGGAGGGCAGATACGCAGTATTTT	CASSVNTGRADTQYF
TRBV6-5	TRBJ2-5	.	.	TGTGCCAGCAGTAAGGACAGTTGGACCCAGTACTTC	CASSKDSWTQYF
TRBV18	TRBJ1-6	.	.	TGTGCCAGCTCACCGGCCCTCTCCTATAATTCACCCCTCCACTTT	CASSPALSYNSPLHF
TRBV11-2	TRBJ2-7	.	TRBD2	TGTGCCAGCAGCGTGGGACTAGCGTCGTCCTACGAGCAGTACTTC	CASSVGLASSYEQYF
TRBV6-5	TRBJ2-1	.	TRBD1	TGTGCCAGCAGAGACAGGGGGCTAGGGTACAATGAGCAGTTCTTC	CASRDRGLGYNEQFF
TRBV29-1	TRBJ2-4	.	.	TGCAGCGTGCGGGGCGCCAAAAACATTCAGTACTTC	CSVRGAKNIQYF
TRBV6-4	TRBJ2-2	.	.	TGTGCCAGCAGTGGCGTCGACACCGGGGAGCTGTTTTTT	CASSGVDTGELFF
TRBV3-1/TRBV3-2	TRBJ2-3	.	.	TGTGCCAGCGGCCTTGGGCGCGAGGGGCAGTATTTT	CASGLGREGQYF
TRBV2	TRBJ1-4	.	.	TGTGCCAGCAGTTTTGTACTAAAGAATGAAAAACTGTTTTTT	CASSFVLKNEKLFF
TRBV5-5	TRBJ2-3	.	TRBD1	TGTGCCAGCAGCTTGCAAGGACAGGCCTACACAGATACGCAGTATTTT	CASSLQGQAYTDTQYF
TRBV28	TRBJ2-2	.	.	TGTGCCAGCAGCGTACTAGCCACCGGGGAGCTGTTTTTT	CASSVLATGELFF
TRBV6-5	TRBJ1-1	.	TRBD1	TGTGCCAGCAGTTACTACTTTGACAGGGATTATACAGCTTTCTTT	CASSYYFDRDYTAFF
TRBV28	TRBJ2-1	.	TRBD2	TGTGCCAGCGGGACTAGCGGGATTGATGAGCAGTTCTTC	CASGTSGIDEQFF
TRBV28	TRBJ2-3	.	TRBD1	TGTGCCAGTCGACAGGGCAGCACAGATACGCAGTATTTT	CASRQGSTDTQYF
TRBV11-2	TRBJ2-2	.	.	TGTGCCAGCAGCCGAGGCCGGGGGGCGCCCGGGGAGCTGTTTTTT	CASSRGRGAPGELFF
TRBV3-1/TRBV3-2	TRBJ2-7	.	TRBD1	TGTGCCAGCAGACCGGGACAGGGAAACGAGCAGTACTTC	CASRPGQGNEQYF
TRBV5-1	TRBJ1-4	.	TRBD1	TGCGCCAGCTCGGCAGGGGGATCTGAAAAACTGTTTTTT	CASSAGGSEKLFF
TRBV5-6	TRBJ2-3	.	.	TGTGCCAGCAGCTTCGGAATTGGAGGGGTGAGAGATACGCAGTATTTT	CASSFGIGGVRDTQYF
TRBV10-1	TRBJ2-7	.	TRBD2	TGCGCCAGCAGTGCCCCCATTATACTAGCGGGAGGGCGCGAGCAGTACTTC	CASSAPIILAGGREQYF
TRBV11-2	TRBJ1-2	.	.	TGTGCCAGCAGCTTAGATCAGGGAAGGTATGGCTACACCTTC	CASSLDQGRYGYTF
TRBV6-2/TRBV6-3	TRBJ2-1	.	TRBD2	TGTGCCAGCAGCCACCTGGCGGGAGCCTACAATGAGCAGTTCTTC	CASSHLAGAYNEQFF
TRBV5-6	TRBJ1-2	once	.	TGTGCCAGCAGCTTGGCGGCGGGGAGCTATGGCTACACCTTC	CASSLAAGSYGYTF
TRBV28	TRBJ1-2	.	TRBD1	TGTGCCAGCAGTTTACCTACCGGGACAGGGATTGGCTATGGCTACACCTTC	CASSLPTGTGIGYGYTF
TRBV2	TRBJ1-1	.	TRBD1	TGTGCCAGCAGGGGACAGGGAGATACTGAAGCTTTCTTT	CASRGQGDTEAFF
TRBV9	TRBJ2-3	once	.	TGTGCCAGCAGCATAACGGGGGTAGATACGCAGTATTTT	CASSITGVDTQYF
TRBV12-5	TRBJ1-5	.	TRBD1	TGTGCTAGTGGTTTGGCCCCGGGGACAGGGAATAATCAGCCCCAGCATTTT	CASGLAPGTGNNQPQHF
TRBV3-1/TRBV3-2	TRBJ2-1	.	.	TGTGCCAGCAGCCAGGTAGACAATGAGCAGTTCTTC	CASSQVDNEQFF
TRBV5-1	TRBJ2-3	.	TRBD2	TGCGCCAGCAGCTCCGGGGGGATAGATACGCAGTATTTT	CASSSGGIDTQYF
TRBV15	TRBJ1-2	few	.	TGTGCCACCAGCAGTGGAGGGACCTTGGCTGGGGGCTACACCTTC	CATSSGGTLAGGYTF
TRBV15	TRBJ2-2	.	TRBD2	TGTGCCACCAGCAGAGATCTCAGCGGGGTCACCGGGGAGCTGTTTTTT	CATSRDLSGVTGELFF
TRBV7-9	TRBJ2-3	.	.	TGTGCCAGCAGCTTAGCCGGGATCACAGATACGCAGTATTTT	CASSLAGITDTQYF
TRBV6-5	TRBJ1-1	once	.	TGTGCCAGCAGTCGGACCCCCGGGAGGGCTGAAGCTTTCTTT	CASSRTPGRAEAFF
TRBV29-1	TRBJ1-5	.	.	TGCAGCGTTTCACAGGCGACGGAGGGTAGTCAGCCCCAGCATTTT	CSVSQATEGSQPQHF
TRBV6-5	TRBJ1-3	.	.	TGTGCCAGCAGTTACTCGAGCGGGGCAACGGGAAACACCATATATTTT	CASSYSSGATGNTIYF
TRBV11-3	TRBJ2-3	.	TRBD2	TGTGCCAGCACCCTCGGACTAGCGGGCATCACAGATACGCAGTATTTT	CASTLGLAGITDTQYF
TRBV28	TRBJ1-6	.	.	TGTGCCAGCAGTTTGGGGCAGCTTAATTCACCCCTCCACTTT	CASSLGQLNSPLHF
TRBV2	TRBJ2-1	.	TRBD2	TGTGCCAGCAGTGTGGGGACTAGCAGTTACAATGAGCAGTTCTTC	CASSVGTSSYNEQFF
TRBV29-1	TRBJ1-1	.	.	TGCAGCGTTGAAGAGATGGGCAGGGCAGGCACTGAAGCTTTCTTT	CSVEEMGRAGTEAFF
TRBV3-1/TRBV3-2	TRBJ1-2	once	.	TGTGCCAGCACCGGGACACCCACAGGCTACACCTTC	CASTGTPTGYTF
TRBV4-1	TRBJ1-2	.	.	TGCGCCAGCAGCCAGGCAGGACAGCCCCGGGGGGACTTCTTC	CASSQAGQPRGDFF
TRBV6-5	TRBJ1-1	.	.	TGTGCCAGCAGTTACGATGGGGGGGCGTCCACTGAAGCTTTCTTT	CASSYDGGASTEAFF
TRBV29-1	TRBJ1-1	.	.	TGCAGCGTTGGTTCGTACACTGAAGCTTTCTTT	CSVGSYTEAFF
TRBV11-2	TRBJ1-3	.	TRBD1	TGTGCCAGCAGCTTTTCAAGAACAGGGGGCTCTGGAAACACCATATATTTT	CASSFSRTGGSGNTIYF
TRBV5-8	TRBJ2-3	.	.	TGTGCCAGCAGCTTGAGTAGCTGGGGGGAGGCCGCAGATACGCAGTATTTT	CASSLSSWGEAADTQYF
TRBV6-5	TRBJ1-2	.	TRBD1	TGTGCCAGCAGCCCAACAGGGGATGGCTACACCTTC	CASSPTGDGYTF
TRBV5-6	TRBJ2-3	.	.	TGTGCCAGCAGCTTGTGGACTACGGATACGCAGTATTTT	CASSLWTTDTQYF
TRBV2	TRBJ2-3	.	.	TGTGCCAGCAGTCAACTGAGGGATACGCAGTATTTT	CASSQLRDTQYF
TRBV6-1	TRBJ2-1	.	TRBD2	TGTGCCAGCAGGATCAGACTAGCGGGGGCTGGAGAGCAGTTCTTC	CASRIRLAGAGEQFF
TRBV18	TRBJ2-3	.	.	TGTGCCAGCTCGCGGGGGCTAACAGATACGCAGTATTTT	CASSRGLTDTQYF